Listed below are T cell receptor beta chains from one sample, sequenced in a study of CD8 T cells in Susac syndrome. MiXCR was run by TCRdb on the immunoSEQ multiplex PCR reads, yielding one entry per CDR3 protein. The sample records 50,000 to 55,000 distinct CDR3 sequences, 85% to 95% being singletons. The material sequenced was CD8+ T cells from PBMCs. The receptors come from a human donor with Susac syndrome. Each CDR3 is given with its conserved first and last residue. D genes are given only for firm matches. Clone size is not always given. Where it is, it says once, few, many or a class for expanded clones.

j_call v_call d_call clone_size cdr3_aa cdr3_nt
TRBJ2-1 TRBV7-9 NA NA CASSARVYGDEQFF TGTGCCAGCAGCGCCAGGGTATACGGCGATGAGCAGTTCTTC
TRBJ2-1 TRBV5-1 TRBD1 NA CASTTGQGVNEQFF TGCGCCAGCACAACGGGACAGGGGGTCAATGAGCAGTTCTTC
TRBJ2-1 TRBV9 TRBD1 NA CASSVEAGGSYNEQFF TGTGCCAGCAGCGTAGAGGCAGGGGGATCCTACAATGAGCAGTTCTTC
TRBJ2-1 TRBV6-6 TRBD1 once CASTRDSNEQFF TGTGCCAGCACCAGGGACAGCAATGAGCAGTTCTTC
TRBJ2-2 TRBV5-4 NA NA CASSLVARVANTGELFF TGTGCCAGCAGCTTGGTAGCCAGGGTGGCGAACACCGGGGAGCTGTTTTTT
TRBJ2-1 TRBV5-1 NA NA CASSFGRVTYNEQFF TGCGCCAGCAGCTTCGGCAGGGTAACCTACAATGAGCAGTTCTTC
TRBJ2-2 TRBV12-3/TRBV12-4 NA NA CASSFGNTGELFF TGTGCCAGCAGTTTCGGGAACACCGGGGAGCTGTTTTTT
TRBJ2-7 TRBV19 TRBD2 once CASSTSGAYEQYF TGTGCCAGTAGTACTAGCGGGGCCTACGAGCAGTACTTC
TRBJ1-5 TRBV15 NA NA CATSRVGQEMVIQPQHF TGTGCCACCAGCAGAGTAGGCCAAGAGATGGTCATCCAGCCCCAGCATTTT
TRBJ2-5 TRBV7-2 NA once CASSLRGERVVPYF TGTGCCAGCAGCTTAAGAGGGGAGAGGGTCGTCCCGTACTTC
TRBJ1-4 TRBV5-1 NA NA CASSWNSYNEKLFF TGCGCCAGCAGCTGGAACAGCTATAATGAAAAACTGTTTTTT
TRBJ1-2 TRBV7-6 NA NA CVLGGTYGYTF TGTGTCCTTGGGGGGACCTATGGCTACACCTTC
TRBJ1-2 TRBV29-1 NA NA CSVVRTDDRANYGYTF TGCAGCGTTGTCCGGACAGACGACCGAGCTAACTATGGCTACACCTTC
TRBJ2-7 TRBV30 NA NA CAWSVTLLGTIYLEQYF TGTGCCTGGAGTGTAACCCTTCTGGGGACAATTTATTTAGAGCAGTACTTC
TRBJ1-2 TRBV15 NA NA CATSRDLRNYGYTF TGTGCCACCAGCAGAGATCTACGGAACTATGGCTACACCTTC
TRBJ2-1 TRBV12-3/TRBV12-4 NA NA CASSLYPGVPDNEQFF TGTGCCAGCAGTTTATATCCGGGGGTACCCGACAATGAGCAGTTCTTC
TRBJ2-1 TRBV11-2 TRBD1 NA CASSSRDRVNEQFF TGTGCCAGCAGCTCCCGGGACAGGGTCAATGAGCAGTTCTTC
TRBJ2-7 TRBV10-3 NA NA CAISEAGIYEQYF TGTGCCATCAGTGAAGCAGGGATTTACGAGCAGTACTTC
TRBJ2-2 TRBV6-5 TRBD2 NA CASSYSSGGARELFF TGTGCCAGCAGTTACTCTAGCGGGGGGGCGCGGGAGCTGTTTTTT
TRBJ2-1 TRBV13 TRBD2 NA CASRFRGGSSYNEQFF TGTGCCAGCAGATTCCGGGGCGGGAGCTCCTACAATGAGCAGTTCTTC
TRBJ1-4 TRBV14 NA NA CASSQDRRYSSEKLFF TGTGCCAGCAGCCAAGATCGAAGGTATTCGAGTGAAAAACTGTTTTTT
TRBJ2-5 TRBV20-1 NA NA CSADLQETQYF TGCAGTGCTGACCTTCAAGAGACCCAGTACTTC
TRBJ2-3 TRBV29-1 NA once CSGTVDGNVGTVEASDTQYF TGCAGCGGTACAGTTGACGGTAATGTCGGGACGGTTGAGGCGTCGGATACGCAGTATTTT
TRBJ2-1 TRBV6-5 TRBD2 NA CASSHTGGTGNEQFF TGTGCCAGCAGTCATACCGGGGGGACGGGGAATGAGCAGTTCTTC
TRBJ2-2 TRBV24-1 TRBD1 NA CATSPTGVMSTGELFF TGTGCCACCAGCCCGACAGGGGTGATGAGCACCGGGGAGCTGTTTTTT
TRBJ2-2 TRBV7-9 NA once CASSQTLGSGELFF TGTGCCAGCAGCCAGACATTGGGGTCCGGGGAGCTGTTTTTT
TRBJ2-2 TRBV12-3/TRBV12-4 NA NA CASSFRSQANTGELFF TGTGCCAGCAGTTTTAGGTCTCAGGCGAACACCGGGGAGCTGTTTTTT
TRBJ2-7 TRBV29-1 TRBD1 NA CSVEQGAYEQYF TGCAGCGTTGAACAGGGGGCATACGAGCAGTACTTC
TRBJ1-2 TRBV5-4 NA NA CASRGRGYGYTF TGTGCCAGCAGAGGGAGGGGCTATGGCTACACCTTC
TRBJ2-2 TRBV6-2/TRBV6-3 TRBD1 NA CASSGTGRSLNTGELFF TGTGCCAGCAGTGGGACAGGGCGTAGCCTGAACACCGGGGAGCTGTTTTTT
TRBJ2-1 TRBV27 NA NA CASSLRGGEQFF TGTGCCAGCAGTTTAAGGGGTGGTGAGCAGTTCTTC
TRBJ1-5 TRBV6-1 TRBD1 few CASTGGAEPQHF TGTGCCAGCACAGGGGGCGCGGAGCCCCAGCATTTT
TRBJ2-7 TRBV20-1 NA NA CSARDGGSSSYEQYF TGCAGTGCTAGAGACGGAGGGTCAAGCTCCTACGAGCAGTACTTC
TRBJ2-7 TRBV5-4 TRBD2 NA CASSLVSPSGEYEQYF TGTGCCAGCAGCTTGGTATCTCCTAGCGGGGAGTACGAGCAGTACTTC
TRBJ1-1 TRBV12-3/TRBV12-4 NA NA CASSRSPHTEAFF TGTGCCAGCAGTCGCTCCCCACACACTGAAGCTTTCTTT
TRBJ2-3 TRBV6-2/TRBV6-3 NA once CAARGFRDTQYF TGTGCCGCAAGAGGTTTCAGAGATACGCAGTATTTT
TRBJ2-1 TRBV20-1 NA NA CSARAGDNEQFF TGCAGTGCTAGAGCGGGGGACAATGAGCAGTTCTTC
TRBJ2-5 TRBV5-4 NA NA CASSLWGGLETQYF TGTGCCAGCAGCTTGTGGGGGGGCCTAGAGACCCAGTACTTC
TRBJ2-1 TRBV29-1 TRBD2 once CSVDPGASGADEQFF TGCAGCGTTGACCCGGGCGCTAGCGGGGCCGATGAGCAGTTCTTC
TRBJ1-1 TRBV23-1 NA NA CASSQCVSWQNTEAFF TGCGCCAGCAGTCAATGTGTATCCTGGCAGAACACTGAAGCTTTCTTT
TRBJ1-2 TRBV25-1 NA NA CARGLSGYTF TGTGCCAGGGGTTTGAGCGGCTACACCTTC
TRBJ2-1 TRBV7-2 NA once CASSLNGGTYNEQFF TGTGCCAGCAGCTTAAACGGGGGAACCTACAATGAGCAGTTCTTC
TRBJ1-1 TRBV9 TRBD1 NA CASSGDRGEAFF TGTGCCAGCAGCGGTGACAGGGGTGAAGCTTTCTTT
TRBJ1-2 TRBV3-1 NA NA CASSQGRTAKNYGYTF TGTGCCAGCAGCCAAGGTAGGACTGCCAAGAACTATGGCTACACCTTC
TRBJ2-7 TRBV7-9 NA NA CASSLARYEQYF TGTGCCAGCAGCTTAGCGAGGTACGAGCAGTACTTC
TRBJ1-1 TRBV12-3/TRBV12-4 NA few CASSLGGGNTEAFF TGTGCCAGCAGTTTGGGGGGAGGAAACACTGAAGCTTTCTTT
TRBJ1-4 TRBV9 TRBD1 NA CASSMGQIATNEKLFF TGTGCCAGCAGCATGGGACAGATCGCAACTAATGAAAAACTGTTTTTT
TRBJ1-4 TRBV20-1 TRBD1 NA CSAGDRGRVEKLFF TGCAGTGCGGGAGACAGGGGGCGCGTTGAAAAACTGTTTTTT
TRBJ1-4 TRBV9 NA NA CASSPGQTTNEKLFF TGTGCCAGCAGCCCTGGACAGACAACTAATGAAAAACTGTTTTTT
TRBJ2-3 TRBV9 NA NA CASSVGDTDTQYF TGTGCCAGCAGCGTAGGGGACACAGATACGCAGTATTTT
TRBJ2-7 TRBV9 NA NA CASSVAGQQVYEQYF TGTGCCAGCAGCGTAGCTGGACAGCAAGTTTACGAGCAGTACTTC
TRBJ2-7 TRBV18 NA once CASSPPNGAHEQYF TGTGCCAGCTCACCTCCCAACGGGGCCCACGAGCAGTACTTC
TRBJ1-2 TRBV29-1 NA NA CSVPGRTYGYTF TGCAGCGTTCCAGGGAGGACCTATGGCTACACCTTC
TRBJ2-3 TRBV5-1 TRBD1 NA CASSWTGTAPDTQYF TGCGCCAGCAGCTGGACCGGGACAGCCCCAGATACGCAGTATTTT
TRBJ2-3 TRBV9 NA NA CASNSEYF TGTGCCAGCAACTCGGAGTATTTT